The subject of this entry is one T cell receptor (beta chain). The data belong to a study of blood T cell repertoires in COVID-19. As for the study in general: Samples taken during acute and convalescent COVID-19 were collected in the United States, Italy and Spain. Sources were T cells, B-cell-depleted T cells, or PBMCs; the material itself was cDNA or gDNA.

Clones were read by immunoSEQ multiplex PCR, and TCRdb kept only the in-frame ones, dropping some. The repertoire holds 180,000 or so clones, with about 90% as singletons. This CDR3 is 12 amino acids long. Germline V gene sequence: CDR1 SGHAT, CDR2 FQNNGV. V was shortened by 5 bases and J by 4 bases, with 6 bases between the two germline ends. The sequencing input was peripheral blood. The sequence was obtained from a man aged 40-49 years with active or convalescent COVID-19. This rearrangement joins TRBV11-2 to TRBJ1-3; unclear D gene. In nucleotides, the CDR3 is TGTGCCAGCAGCCAGGAAGGAAACACCATATATTTT. It is translated as CASSQEGNTIYF.